This T cell receptor (beta chain) originates from a study of T-cell reconstitution after alpha-beta-depleted transplantation in children. Whole-study findings and limits: Once a year had passed after transplant, T-cell counts and diversity came mostly from newly produced T cells.

V was clipped by 3 bases and J by 2 bases; unmatched bases: 7. The CDR3 has 15 amino acids. Germline V gene lookup returns CDR1 LNHDA and CDR2 SQIVND (reference sequence). Unique molecular identifiers featured in how the TCRbeta library was prepared. TCRdb analysed the PCR reads with MiXCR anew, one entry per CDR3 protein. Here the sample spans around 580,000 distinct CDR3 sequences, roughly 24% being singletons. Ten or more counts support this clonotype. Its antigen is undetermined. The rearrangement joins TRBV19 to TRBJ2-7; 7 bases map to TRBD1. The starting material was PBMCs, mostly from graft donor cells, obtained 360 days after TCRalphabeta/CD19-depleted stem cell transplant. The receptor was isolated from a boy less than two years old who had a stem cell transplant for acute myeloid leukemia, so the T cells may come from the graft donor. CDR3 in DNA: TGTGCCAGTAGTATGGCCGGGACAGCTGCCTACGAGCAGTACTTC. It encodes CASSMAGTAAYEQYF. Looking up the rest from reference TRBV19 and TRBJ2-7 gives the full variable domain: DGGITQSPKYLFRKEGQNVTLSCEQNLNHDAMYWYRQDPGQGLRLIYYSQIVNDFQKGDIAEGYSVSREKKESFPLTVTSAQKNPTAFYLCASSMAGTAAYEQYFGPGTRLTVT.